Given below is one T cell receptor (beta chain) in context. Trimming took off 5 bases at V and 2 bases at J, with 12 bases between the two ends. The CDR3 spans 14 residues. Germline values: CDR1 MNHEY, CDR2 SVGAGI. This record belongs to a study of blood T cell repertoires in COVID-19. Sequencing used immunoSEQ multiplex PCR; TCRdb keeps in-frame clones, though not all of them. The sample contains about 100,000 clones, almost 90% of which appear only once. Sequences were obtained from peripheral blood. This sequence originates from a human donor in a cohort sampled during active COVID-19. The V gene is TRBV6-5, the J gene TRBJ1-1; D gene unclear. The CDR3 sequence: CASSRDGLNTEAFF. Here the CDR3 DNA reads TGTGCCAGCAGTCGAGACGGACTTAACACTGAAGCTTTCTTT.